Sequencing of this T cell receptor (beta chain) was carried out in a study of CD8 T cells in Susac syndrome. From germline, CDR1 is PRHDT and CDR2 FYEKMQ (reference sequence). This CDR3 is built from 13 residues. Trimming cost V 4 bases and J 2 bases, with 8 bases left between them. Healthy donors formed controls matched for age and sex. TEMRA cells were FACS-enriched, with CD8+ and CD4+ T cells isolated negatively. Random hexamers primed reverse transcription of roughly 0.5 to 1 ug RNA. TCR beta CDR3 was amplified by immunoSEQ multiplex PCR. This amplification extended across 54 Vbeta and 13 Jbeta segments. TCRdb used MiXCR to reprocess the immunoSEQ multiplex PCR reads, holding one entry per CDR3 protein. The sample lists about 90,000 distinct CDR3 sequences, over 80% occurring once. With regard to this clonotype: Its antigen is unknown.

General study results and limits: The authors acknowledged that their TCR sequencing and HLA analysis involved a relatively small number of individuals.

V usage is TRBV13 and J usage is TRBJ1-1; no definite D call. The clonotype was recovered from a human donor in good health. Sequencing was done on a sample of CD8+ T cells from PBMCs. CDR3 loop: CASSSQANTEAFF. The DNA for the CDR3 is TGTGCCAGCAGCTCGCAGGCCAACACTGAAGCTTTCTTT.